This entry is about one TCR beta chain. This CDR3 region has 12 residues. V lost 11 bases, J lost 4 bases, and 4 bases stayed unmatched. Germline V gene data show CDR1 as MRHNA and CDR2 as SNTAGT. TCRdb ran MiXCR on the 5' RACE reads and lists one entry per CDR3 protein. The sample contains fewer than 50,000 distinct CDR3 sequences, around 10% of which appear only once. This record comes from a study of T-cell memory formation after mild COVID-19. The receptor's source is a man between 18 and 29 years old who had mild COVID-19 (a few samples of this study predate the infection). Cell type and time point are not known. V usage is TRBV6-4 and J usage is TRBJ2-5; 10 bases are a match to TRBD1. Sequenced: PBMCs or a T cell subset sorted from them (not recorded which). The CDR3 spells CAPWTGGETQYF. Here the CDR3 DNA reads TGTGCCCCCTGGACAGGGGGAGAGACCCAGTACTTC.